Shown below are 11 T cell receptor beta chains from a single sample sequenced in a study of CD8 T cells in ankylosing spondylitis. MiXCR, run by TCRdb on the 5' RACE reads, gives a single entry per CDR3 protein. The sample carries 150,000 to 200,000 distinct CDR3 sequences, roughly 13% recorded once. The sample comprised blood, either unsorted or a sorted T cell fraction (not recorded which). Receptor source: a female donor with ankylosing spondylitis or in good health (not recorded which).

The chain carries TRBV30 and TRBJ2-1, with D unclear. The CDR3 is 14 amino acids. The germline gives CDR1 GTSNPN, CDR2 SVGIG (reference sequence). Trimming left V 4 bases short and J 7 bases short, with 17 bases between. Written as DNA, the CDR3 is TGTGCCTGGATTGAACTGGGCAGAAAGAATGAGCAGTTCTTC. This encodes CAWIELGRKNEQFF.

This chain connects TRBV6-1 to TRBJ1-5; no clear D gene. The V end lost 7 bases, the J end lost 8 bases, and 18 bases lay between the germline ends. Germline V gene lookup returns CDR1 MNHNS and CDR2 SASEGT. CDR3 length equals 14 residues. The CDR3 nucleotides read TGTGCCAGCATGATGGGGTCCCATTTTAAGCCCCAGCATTTT. This codes for CASMMGSHFKPQHF.

This clonotype was seen many times. This chain connects TRBV4-1 to TRBJ2-2; D unclear. This CDR3 has 14 residues. Germline-derived CDR1 and CDR2 are MGHRA and YSYEKL. Between the trimmed V and J ends, which lost 3 bases and 0 bases, there was a span of 5 bases. CDR3 in DNA: TGCGCCAGCAGCCACCCCGCGAACACCGGGGAGCTGTTTTTT. Amino acid sequence: CASSHPANTGELFF.

The chain employs TRBV5-1 and TRBJ2-1; weak D call: TRBD2 (7 bases). The CDR3 contains 14 residues. Germline V gene lookup returns CDR1 SGHRS and CDR2 YFSETQ. Deletions cut 0 bases from V and 7 bases from J, with 11 bases between. The CDR3 is CASSLVGGQNEQFF. Written as DNA, the CDR3 is TGCGCCAGCAGCTTGGTCGGGGGGCAAAATGAGCAGTTCTTC. Based on the CDR3 plus reference TRBV5-1 and TRBJ2-1, the full variable domain is KAGVTQTPRYLIKTRGQQVTLSCSPISGHRSVSWYQQTPGQGLQFLFEYFSETQRNKGNFPGRFSGRQFSNSRSEMNVSTLELGDSALYLCASSLVGGQNEQFFGPGTRLTVL.

In this sample, this clonotype turned up many times. CDR3 nucleotide sequence: TGTGCCATCAGCTCACCGGGGACAGGGGGCAGCTACGAGCAGTACTTC. It yields the protein CAISSPGTGGSYEQYF. J is TRBJ2-7 and V is TRBV10-3, with TRBD1 matching 12 bases. The CDR3 consists of 16 residues. V shed 6 bases, J shed 3 bases, and the junction held 9 bases outside the gene matches. CDR1 is ENHRY, CDR2 SYGVKD, per germline.

The genes are TRBV28 and TRBJ2-7; D tentatively reads TRBD1 or TRBD2 (5 bases each). This CDR3 comprises 17 residues. The germline V gene has CDR1 MDHEN and CDR2 SYDVKM. Trimming took off 5 bases at V and 2 bases at J, with 22 bases between the two ends. In DNA form, the CDR3 reads TGTGCCAGCAGTACCGACCCGGGACGGAGGTTCGCCTACGAGCAGTACTTC. The encoded protein is CASSTDPGRRFAYEQYF.

This clonotype was seen only a few times. The chain employs TRBV25-1 and TRBJ2-1; 9 nucleotides match TRBD2. Per germline, CDR1 MGHDK and CDR2 SYGVNS. The CDR3 sequence is 15 residues long. Trimming at V came to 7 bases and at J to 9 bases, leaving 13 bases not matched to a gene. The CDR3 loop is CASKAGGTSRSEQFF. In DNA, the CDR3 is TGTGCCAGCAAAGCCGGGGGGACTAGCCGTTCTGAGCAGTTCTTC. Combining the CDR3 with reference TRBV25-1 and TRBJ2-1 gives the whole variable domain EADIYQTPRYLVIGTGKKITLECSQTMGHDKMYWYQQDPGMELHLIHYSYGVNSTEKGDLSSESTVSRIRTEHFPLTLESARPSHTSQYLCASKAGGTSRSEQFFGPGTRLTVL.

This clonotype was recorded at least ten times. The CDR3 DNA follows: TGCAGTGCTAGCGCGCTTAGGACTAGCGGCACCTACGAGCAGTACTTC. Translated, it gives CSASALRTSGTYEQYF. This sequence joins TRBV20-1 and TRBJ2-7; the match to TRBD2 covers 10 bases. Per the germline V gene, CDR1 is DFQATT and CDR2 is SNEGSKA (reference sequence). V shed 3 bases and J 2 bases; nucleotides not matched to a gene: 10. This CDR3 spans 16 amino acids.

This clonotype was seen repeatedly, ten times or more. V gene TRBV7-9 combines with J gene TRBJ2-2, with D perhaps being TRBD1 or TRBD2 (5 bases each). The CDR3 has 14 residues. Per the germline V gene, CDR1 is SEHNR and CDR2 is FQNEAQ (reference sequence). V shed 3 bases and J shed 7 bases, with 12 bases lying between them. CDR3 sequence: CASSFVGEIGELFF. The CDR3 region has the DNA TGTGCCAGCAGCTTCGTGGGGGAAATCGGGGAGCTGTTTTTT.

This clonotype has a count of ten or more. This chain uses TRBV6-6 with TRBJ2-7, with 7 bases aligning to TRBD1. V gave up 2 bases and J gave up 12 bases; unmatched junction bases: 10. Germline loops: CDR1 MNHNY, CDR2 SVGAGI (reference sequence). CDR3 size: 13 residues. The CDR3 DNA reads as TGTGCCAGCAGTTACAAGGATCGGACAGGTCCGTACTTC. Translating gives CASSYKDRTGPYF.

This clonotype came up many times. The J gene is TRBJ1-6, the V gene TRBV15, with a possible D match to TRBD1 (6 bases). The CDR3 has 15 amino acids. The germline V gene encodes CDR1 LNHNV and CDR2 YYDKDF (reference sequence). The V end lost 3 bases, the J end lost 5 bases, and 11 bases lay between the germline ends. DNA of the CDR3: TGTGCCACCAGCAGCGGCGGACAGAATAATTCACCCCTCCACTTT. Its protein product is CATSSGGQNNSPLHF.